This TCR beta chain was identified in a study of cytotoxic CD8 clonotypes in ibrutinib-treated CLL. Study-wide background: Response samples were taken after a median about twelve months of treatment, range 6 to 36. Study-wide results and limits: Under treatment, the uncommon public clonotypes either contracted or remained stable.

This clone was recorded only once. The antigen is undetermined. Repertoires were generated with immunoSEQ multiplex PCR, while TCRdb's copy carries only in-frame clones and drops some. The table lists some 130,000 clones, less than 90% of them singletons. Germline assignment: CDR1 SGHDT and CDR2 YYEEEE. There are 14 residues in the CDR3. Deletions cut 1 base from V and 5 bases from J, with 13 bases between. This sample comprised PBMCs, obtained after 24 months of ibrutinib treatment. V usage is TRBV5-6 and J usage is TRBJ2-7; D is possibly TRBD1 or TRBD2 (5 bases each). This sequence was found in a human donor with chronic lymphocytic leukemia. CDR3 protein: CASSLLGPGNEQYF. The DNA for the CDR3 is TGTGCCAGCAGCTTGCTGGGGCCGGGAAACGAGCAGTACTTC. Together with reference TRBV5-6 and TRBJ2-7, the CDR3 gives the full variable domain: DAGVTQSPTHLIKTRGQQVTLRCSPKSGHDTVSWYQQALGQGPQFIFQYYEEEERQRGNFPDRFSGHQFPNYSSELNVNALLLGDSALYLCASSLLGPGNEQYFGPGTRLTVT.